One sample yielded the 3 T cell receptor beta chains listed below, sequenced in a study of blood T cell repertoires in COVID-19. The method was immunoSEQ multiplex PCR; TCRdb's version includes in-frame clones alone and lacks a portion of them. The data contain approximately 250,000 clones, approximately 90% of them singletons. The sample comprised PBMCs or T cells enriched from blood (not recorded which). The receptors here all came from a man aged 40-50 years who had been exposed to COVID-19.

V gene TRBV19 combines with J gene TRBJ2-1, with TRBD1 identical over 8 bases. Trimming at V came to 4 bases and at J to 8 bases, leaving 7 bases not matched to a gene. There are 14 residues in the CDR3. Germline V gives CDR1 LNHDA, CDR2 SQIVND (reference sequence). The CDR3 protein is CASSTRQGSYEQFF. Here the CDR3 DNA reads TGTGCCAGTAGTACGCGACAGGGGTCCTATGAGCAGTTCTTC.

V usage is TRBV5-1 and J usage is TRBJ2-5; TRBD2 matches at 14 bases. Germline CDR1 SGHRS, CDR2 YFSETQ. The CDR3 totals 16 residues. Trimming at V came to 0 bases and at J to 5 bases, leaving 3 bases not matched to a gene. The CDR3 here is CASSLGGLAGVETQYF. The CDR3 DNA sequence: TGCGCCAGCAGCTTGGGGGGACTAGCGGGAGTGGAGACCCAGTACTTC.

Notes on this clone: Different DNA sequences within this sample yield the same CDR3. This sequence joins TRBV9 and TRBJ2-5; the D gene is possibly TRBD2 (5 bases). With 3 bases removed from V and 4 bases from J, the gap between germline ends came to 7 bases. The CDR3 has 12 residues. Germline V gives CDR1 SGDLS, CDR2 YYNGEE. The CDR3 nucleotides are TGTGCCAGCAGCGCCAGCGGAGAGACCCAGTACTTC. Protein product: CASSASGETQYF.